The clone carrying this TCR beta chain was counted between two and nine times. The sample belongs to a study of blood T cell repertoires in COVID-19. Study-level background: COVID-19 samples from acute and convalescent phases originated in the United States, Italy and Spain. PBMCs, B-cell-depleted T cells, or T cells provided the cDNA or gDNA that made up the material.

How the authors handled the data: Reference gene primer amplification gave estimated nucleated cell counts. The method was immunoSEQ multiplex PCR; TCRdb's version includes in-frame clones alone and lacks a portion of them. V, J and clone size reflect that table, while D and trimming were determined from the DNA. Here the sample spans roughly 80,000 clones, over 80% being singletons. The TCR sequence derives from a human donor in a cohort sampled during active COVID-19. Sequenced: peripheral blood.

CDR3 nucleotide sequence: TGTGCCAGCAGCGTAGTGGGGCGAGGAGAGACCCAGTACTTC. Its translation: CASSVVGRGETQYF. The chain has TRBV9 and TRBJ2-5, with D possibly being TRBD1 (5 bases). Germline V lookup: CDR1 SGDLS, CDR2 YYNGEE. The CDR3 extends over 14 amino acids. The V end lost 0 bases, the J end lost 4 bases, and 10 bases lay between the germline ends. The full variable domain, with the rest looked up from reference TRBV9 and TRBJ2-5, is DSGVTQTPKHLITATGQRVTLRCSPRSGDLSVYWYQQSLDQGLQFLIQYYNGEERAKGNILERFSAQQFPDLHSELNLSSLELGDSALYFCASSVVGRGETQYFGPGTRLLVL.